This TCR beta chain is drawn from a study of blood T cells in healthy people across ages. Findings and caveats of the study: Long-lived donors carried more naive CD4+ cells and greater diversity than aged donors. A conclusive naive versus antigen-experienced comparison was prevented by the unsorted PBMCs.

The sample providers were healthy Caucasian people from Russia, aged roughly 6 to 100. Extractions gave at least 6 micrograms of total RNA per sample. For the second PCR, which ran for 7 to 11 cycles, a sample-barcoded 5' primer and a J-beta primer mix were used. TCRdb processed the 5' RACE reads anew with MiXCR; each CDR3 protein has one entry. In the table there are some 900,000 distinct CDR3 sequences, under 50% of which are singletons. As concerns this clonotype: Its target is not known.

The CDR3 extends over 16 amino acids. Germline V CDR1 and CDR2: MNHEY, SMNVEV (reference sequence). V gave up 5 bases and J gave up 0 bases, with 11 bases separating them. This chain connects TRBV27 to TRBJ2-6; no clear D. Sequenced material: blood. The source of this sequence is a man aged 25-40 years in good health. The chain's CDR3 is CASSPPLSSGANVLTF. CDR3 DNA: TGTGCCAGCAGTCCCCCCCTGAGCTCTGGGGCCAACGTCCTGACTTTC.